These 7 T cell receptor beta chains were sequenced from one sample in a study of blood T cell repertoires in COVID-19. TCRdb's table, derived via immunoSEQ multiplex PCR, lists solely in-frame clones and lacks some. The sample has about 220,000 clones; roughly 84% are singletons. Material: peripheral blood. The source is a woman older than 75 with acute or convalescent COVID-19.

The chain uses TRBV19 and TRBJ2-3; 11 bases are a match to TRBD2. V was clipped by 5 bases and J by 5 bases; unmatched bases: 12. The CDR3 consists of 17 residues. Germline V gene lookup returns CDR1 LNHDA and CDR2 SQIVND (reference sequence). The chain's CDR3 is CASSLAGGISEKDTQYF. DNA for the CDR3: TGTGCCAGTAGTCTAGCGGGGGGAATCTCTGAGAAAGATACGCAGTATTTT.

The rearrangement uses TRBV6-1 and TRBJ1-3; TRBD1 matches at 7 bases. This CDR3 has 14 residues. From germline, CDR1 is MNHNS and CDR2 SASEGT. V was clipped by 9 bases and J by 7 bases; unmatched bases: 12. This CDR3 is CASAETGSFNTIYF. The CDR3 bases are TGTGCCAGTGCGGAGACAGGGAGCTTCAACACCATATATTTT.

The rearrangement uses TRBV6-6 and TRBJ2-5; 12 bases match TRBD2. V dropped 7 bases and J dropped 1; count of bases not matched to a gene: 7. CDR3 size: 16 residues. Germline V CDR1 and CDR2: MNHNY, SVGAGI (reference sequence). The CDR3 loop reads CASTSGLAGPQETQYF. The DNA for the CDR3 is TGTGCCAGCACCTCAGGACTAGCGGGGCCCCAAGAGACCCAGTACTTC.

J is TRBJ1-5 and V is TRBV5-6; TRBD1 is a possible D gene (6 bases). V was trimmed by 0 bases and J by 4 bases, leaving 14 bases between them. CDR1 and CDR2 (germline): SGHDT, YYEEEE. This CDR3 has 16 amino acids. The CDR3 DNA is TGTGCCAGCAGCTTGGGCGGGGGCGGCCGAAATCAGCCCCAGCATTTT. Its translation is CASSLGGGGRNQPQHF.

The J gene is TRBJ1-2, the V gene TRBV5-8; 10 nucleotides align to TRBD1. This CDR3 has 15 amino acids. CDR1 is SGHTS and CDR2 is YDEGEE in the germline V gene. V dropped 3 bases and J dropped 2; count of bases not matched to a gene: 4. CDR3 coding DNA: TGTGCCAGCAGCTGGGGACAGGGGCTGAACTATGGCTACACCTTC. It yields the protein CASSWGQGLNYGYTF.

The V gene is TRBV7-2, the J gene TRBJ1-5, with 7 bases matching TRBD1. The germline CDR1 and CDR2 sequences are SGHTA and FQGNSA. There are 15 residues in the CDR3. After removal of 5 bases from V and 7 bases from J, the junction contained 11 bases not matched to a gene. The CDR3 DNA reads as TGTGCCAGCAGCGCGCTGACAGGGCAGGGGCAGCCCCAGCATTTT. Translated: CASSALTGQGQPQHF.

The chain joins TRBV7-2 to TRBJ1-4; 10 bases are a match to TRBD1. The V segment lost 5 bases and the J segment 2 bases; nucleotides outside the gene matches: 2. The CDR3 runs to 15 residues. Per the germline V gene, CDR1 is SGHTA and CDR2 is FQGNSA. This CDR3 reads CASSGQGGTNEKLFF. The CDR3 nucleotides are TGTGCCAGCAGCGGACAGGGGGGGACTAATGAAAAACTGTTTTTT.